These 15 T cell receptor beta chains share one sample of origin, sequenced in a study of blood T cell repertoires in COVID-19. Sequenced by immunoSEQ multiplex PCR; TCRdb stores in-frame clones only, minus some. The table lists some 220,000 clones, 80% to 90% of them singletons. Material: peripheral blood. These receptor sequences come from an older woman who had recovered from COVID-19.

This clone was seen a single time. The chain uses TRBV5-6 and TRBJ1-5; D may be TRBD1 (5 bases). CDR1 SGHDT and CDR2 YYEEEE come from the germline V gene. Trimming removed 0 bases at V and 3 bases at J, with 10 bases between. This CDR3 is built from 15 residues. For the CDR3, the DNA is TGTGCCAGCAGCTTGGGACAGTATTACAATCAGCCCCAGCATTTT. It encodes CASSLGQYYNQPQHF. Based on the CDR3 plus reference TRBV5-6 and TRBJ1-5, the full variable domain is DAGVTQSPTHLIKTRGQQVTLRCSPKSGHDTVSWYQQALGQGPQFIFQYYEEEERQRGNFPDRFSGHQFPNYSSELNVNALLLGDSALYLCASSLGQYYNQPQHFGDGTRLSIL.

The V gene is TRBV9, the J gene TRBJ2-7; 8 bases agree with TRBD2. In germline, CDR1 is SGDLS, CDR2 YYNGEE. Unmatched junction bases numbered 9, after V lost 3 bases and J lost 7 bases. CDR3 size: 14 residues. CDR3 nucleotides: TGTGCCAGCAGCGCCCCCGGGACTAGAGGGGAGCAGTACTTC. As protein: CASSAPGTRGEQYF.

The chain uses TRBV13 and TRBJ1-2, with 8 nucleotides matching TRBD1. This CDR3 comprises 15 residues. Losses at the gene ends were 6 bases for V and 4 bases for J; bases not matched to a gene: 10. Germline-derived CDR1 and CDR2 are PRHDT and FYEKMQ (reference sequence). CDR3 sequence (DNA): TGTGCCAGCAGACCCCAGGGGGCGGCGTCCTATGGCTACACCTTC. Its translation is CASRPQGAASYGYTF. The full variable domain, its missing parts supplied by reference TRBV13 and TRBJ1-2, is AAGVIQSPRHLIKEKRETATLKCYPIPRHDTVYWYQQGPGQDPQFLISFYEKMQSDKGSIPDRFSAQQFSDYHSELNMSSLELGDSALYFCASRPQGAASYGYTFGSGTRLTVV.

The chain recombines TRBV6-6 with TRBJ1-1; maybe TRBD1 (5 bases). This CDR3 is built from 14 residues. V was clipped by 8 bases and J by 4 bases, with 17 bases between them. Looked up from germline, CDR1 is MNHNY and CDR2 is SVGAGI (reference sequence). The CDR3 nucleotides are TGTGCCAGCGGCAGTGGGGGGACCCGCACTGAAGCTTTCTTT. Amino acids: CASGSGGTRTEAFF.

This chain uses TRBV5-6 with TRBJ2-1; the D gene is possibly TRBD1 (6 bases). The germline V and J ends were trimmed by 4 bases and 2 bases, with 13 bases remaining between them. The CDR3 totals 15 residues. Germline V CDR1 and CDR2: SGHDT, YYEEEE. In DNA form, the CDR3 reads TGTGCCAGCAGCGAGTCCAGGGGTACCTACAATGAGCAGTTCTTC. It specifies CASSESRGTYNEQFF. Complete variable domain (other parts from reference TRBV5-6 and TRBJ2-1): DAGVTQSPTHLIKTRGQQVTLRCSPKSGHDTVSWYQQALGQGPQFIFQYYEEEERQRGNFPDRFSGHQFPNYSSELNVNALLLGDSALYLCASSESRGTYNEQFFGPGTRLTVL.

V is TRBV14 and J is TRBJ1-1; D might be TRBD1 (6 bases). The CDR3 is 16 amino acids. Trimming removed 4 bases from V and 4 bases from J, with 19 bases in between. CDR1 SGHDN and CDR2 FVKESK come from the germline V gene. The CDR3 DNA reads TGTGCCAGCAGCCCGTTCTACAGGGTCCGGACCACTGAAGCTTTCTTT. This encodes CASSPFYRVRTTEAFF.

This clone has just a few counts. The V gene is TRBV9, the J gene TRBJ2-1; 10 nucleotides agree with TRBD2. CDR1 is SGDLS and CDR2 is YYNGEE in the germline V gene. The CDR3 sequence is 16 residues long. V was pared by 3 bases and J by 0 bases, with 3 bases of the junction left unmatched. DNA of the CDR3: TGTGCCAGCAGCGGCACTAGCGGGGCCTCCTACAATGAGCAGTTCTTC. Its protein is CASSGTSGASYNEQFF.

V usage is TRBV6-2 or TRBV6-3 and J usage is TRBJ2-1, with 14 bases matching TRBD2. The germline CDR1 and CDR2 sequences are MNHEY and SVGEGT. The CDR3 is made up of 16 amino acids. The V and J ends lost 10 bases and 4 bases, in that order; junction bases with no gene match: 9. The CDR3 loop reads CATSPGTSGGYNEQFF. In DNA form, the CDR3 reads TGTGCCACCAGCCCGGGGACTAGCGGGGGATACAATGAGCAGTTCTTC.

V gene TRBV27 combines with J gene TRBJ1-2; D is perhaps TRBD1 (5 bases). Germline assignment: CDR1 MNHEY and CDR2 SMNVEV (reference sequence). The CDR3 loop spans 15 amino acids. Trimming stripped 6 bases from V and 4 bases from J, with 18 bases between. CDR3 amino acids: CASRDGGPSVYGYTF. The CDR3 DNA is TGTGCCAGCAGGGACGGGGGACCAAGCGTCTATGGCTACACCTTC.

The rearrangement uses TRBV11-2 and TRBJ1-2, with 8 bases lining up with TRBD1. The CDR3 runs to 18 residues. Germline loops: CDR1 SGHAT, CDR2 FQNNGV. Trimming at V came to 5 bases and at J to 2 bases, leaving 16 bases not matched to a gene. The CDR3 sequence: CASSPRTGWVKLNYGYTF. The CDR3, as DNA: TGTGCCAGCAGCCCCAGGACAGGGTGGGTGAAATTGAACTATGGCTACACCTTC.

The chain combines TRBV5-1 with TRBJ2-3; 8 nucleotides match TRBD2. The CDR3 covers 13 residues. Germline V gene data show CDR1 as SGHRS and CDR2 as YFSETQ. With 4 bases clipped from V and 7 bases from J, the junction kept 5 bases outside the gene matches. Here the CDR3 reads CASSVGLANTQYF. DNA for the CDR3: TGCGCCAGCAGCGTAGGACTAGCCAATACGCAGTATTTT. The entire variable domain, with the rest obtained from reference TRBV5-1 and TRBJ2-3, is as follows: KAGVTQTPRYLIKTRGQQVTLSCSPISGHRSVSWYQQTPGQGLQFLFEYFSETQRNKGNFPGRFSGRQFSNSRSEMNVSTLELGDSALYLCASSVGLANTQYFGPGTRLTVL.

Only one count was recorded for this clone. V gene TRBV19 combines with J gene TRBJ1-6; possible D gene TRBD1, 5 bases. V was trimmed by 3 bases and J by 4 bases, leaving 10 bases between them. Germline V gene data show CDR1 as LNHDA and CDR2 as SQIVND (reference sequence). This CDR3 is 15 amino acids long. The CDR3 loop reads CASSISAGYNSPLHF. CDR3 DNA sequence: TGTGCCAGTAGTATTTCGGCAGGGTATAATTCACCCCTCCACTTT.

The rearrangement uses TRBV16 and TRBJ1-1; no firm D call. From germline, CDR1 is KGHSY and CDR2 FQNENV. With 0 bases removed from V and 7 bases from J, the gap between germline ends came to 9 bases. This CDR3 comprises 13 residues. This CDR3 reads CASSQSRRSEAFF. In DNA, the CDR3 is TGTGCCAGCAGCCAATCCCGCAGAAGTGAAGCTTTCTTT.

This clone was seen once. The V call is TRBV5-8, the J call TRBJ1-1; D remains unclear. Per the germline V gene, CDR1 is SGHTS and CDR2 is YDEGEE. V dropped 1 base and J dropped 7 bases, with 8 bases sitting between them. The CDR3 is 12 amino acids. In nucleotides, the CDR3 is TGTGCCAGCAGCTTGACCGGGTATGAAGCTTTCTTT. It yields the protein CASSLTGYEAFF.

This chain links TRBV27 with TRBJ1-6, with TRBD1 matching 10 bases. After removal of 3 bases from V and 10 bases from J, the junction contained 6 bases not matched to a gene. Germline-derived CDR1 and CDR2 are MNHEY and SMNVEV (reference sequence). The CDR3 has 15 residues. In DNA form, the CDR3 reads TGTGCCAGCAGTTTGGGACAGGGGTTTGGATCACCCCTCCACTTT. Protein sequence: CASSLGQGFGSPLHF.